This T cell receptor beta chain derives from a study of CD8 T cells in Susac syndrome. Whole-study results and caveats: The authors acknowledged that the study's TCR sequencing and HLA analysis involved relatively few individuals.

This clonotype has just one count. Its target is not known. The CDR3 consists of 17 residues. Trimming shortened V by 1 base and J by 0 bases, and 16 bases separated the two germline ends. From germline, CDR1 is LNHNV and CDR2 YYDKDF (reference sequence). A quantity of roughly 0.5 to 1 ug RNA underwent reverse transcription using random hexamers. Amplification of TCR beta CDR3 used immunoSEQ multiplex PCR across 54 Vbeta and 13 Jbeta. TCRdb re-derived calls from the immunoSEQ multiplex PCR reads in MiXCR, one entry per CDR3 protein. Found here are 150,000 to 200,000 distinct CDR3 sequences, 90% to 95% of them singletons; the top ten hold under 0.15%. Controls matched for sex and age were healthy donors. Isolation of CD8+ and CD4+ T cells was performed negatively, whereas enrichment of TEMRA cells was done by FACS.

Sequencing was done on a sample of CD4+ T cells from PBMCs. J is TRBJ2-7 and V is TRBV15, with unresolved D. The clonotype originates from a human donor in good health. CDR3 bases: TGTGCCACCAGCAGAGCTCGCAGGACGAGGAGCTCCTACGAGCAGTACTTC. Protein sequence: CATSRARRTRSSYEQYF. Drawing the rest from reference TRBV15 and TRBJ2-7, the complete variable domain is DAMVIQNPRYQVTQFGKPVTLSCSQTLNHNVMYWYQQKSSQAPKLLFHYYDKDFNNEADTPDNFQSRRPNTSFCFLDIRSPGLGDTAMYLCATSRARRTRSSYEQYFGPGTRLTVT.